Below, one T cell receptor (beta chain) is given with its context. CDR3 length equals 14 residues. The germline V gene has CDR1 SGHTA and CDR2 FQGTGA. V was shortened by 3 bases and J by 8 bases, with 15 bases between the two germline ends. The entry originates in a study of HIV-infected patients and healthy controls. TCRdb re-derived calls from the 5' RACE reads in MiXCR, one entry per CDR3 protein. The sample comprises around 58,000 distinct CDR3 sequences, less than 20% of which are singletons, and 1.4% rests with the top ten. The sequenced material came from CD4+ T cells from blood. The V call is TRBV7-3, the J call TRBJ2-3; TRBD2 might be the D (6 bases). This sequence originates from a human donor in good health. CDR3 protein: CASSLGLDGRTQYF. The CDR3 DNA follows: TGTGCCAGCAGCTTGGGACTGGACGGTCGTACGCAGTATTTT. Complete variable domain (other parts from reference TRBV7-3 and TRBJ2-3): GAGVSQTPSNKVTEKGKYVELRCDPISGHTALYWYRQSLGQGPEFLIYFQGTGAADDSGLPNDRFFAVRPEGSVSTLKIQRTERGDSAVYLCASSLGLDGRTQYFGPGTRLTVL.